One sample yielded the 2 T cell receptor beta chains listed below, sequenced in a study of blood T cell repertoires in COVID-19. Method: immunoSEQ multiplex PCR; TCRdb's copy keeps in-frame clones and lacks some. The data hold approximately 190,000 clones, with around 86% observed a single time. The sample was peripheral blood. The receptors stem from a woman between 35 and 50 years old with acute or convalescent COVID-19.

The CDR3 DNA reads TGTGCCAGCTCACCGGTACAGGCCACAGATACGCAGTATTTT. As protein: CASSPVQATDTQYF. V and J are TRBV18 and TRBJ2-3; D perhaps matches TRBD1 (5 bases). Germline V gene sequence: CDR1 KGHSH, CDR2 LQKENI. The CDR3 contains 14 residues. Trimming shortened V by 3 bases and J by 2 bases, and 9 bases separated the two germline ends.

V is TRBV7-6 and J is TRBJ2-1; no clear D gene. CDR1 is SGHVS and CDR2 is FNYEAQ in the germline V gene. Trimming cost V 1 base and J 4 bases, with 11 bases left between them. This CDR3 has 15 residues. CDR3: CASSLVGGSYNEQFF. CDR3 sequence (DNA): TGTGCCAGCAGCTTAGTCGGCGGATCTTACAATGAGCAGTTCTTC.